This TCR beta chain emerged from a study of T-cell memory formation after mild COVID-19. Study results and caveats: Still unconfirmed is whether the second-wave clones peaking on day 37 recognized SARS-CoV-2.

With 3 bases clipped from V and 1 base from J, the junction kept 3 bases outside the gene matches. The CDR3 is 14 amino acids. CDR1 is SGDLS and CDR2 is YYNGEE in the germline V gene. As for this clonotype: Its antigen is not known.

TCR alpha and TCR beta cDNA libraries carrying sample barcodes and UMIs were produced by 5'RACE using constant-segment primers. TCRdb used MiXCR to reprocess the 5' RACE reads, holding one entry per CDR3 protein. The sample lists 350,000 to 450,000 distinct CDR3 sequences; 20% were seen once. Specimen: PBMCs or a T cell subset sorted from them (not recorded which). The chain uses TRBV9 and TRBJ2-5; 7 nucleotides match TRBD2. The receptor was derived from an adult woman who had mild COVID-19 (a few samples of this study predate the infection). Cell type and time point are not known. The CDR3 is CASSGSGAQETQYF. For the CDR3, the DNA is TGTGCCAGCAGCGGAAGCGGGGCCCAAGAGACCCAGTACTTC. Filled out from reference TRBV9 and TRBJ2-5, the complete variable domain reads DSGVTQTPKHLITATGQRVTLRCSPRSGDLSVYWYQQSLDQGLQFLIQYYNGEERAKGNILERFSAQQFPDLHSELNLSSLELGDSALYFCASSGSGAQETQYFGPGTRLLVL.